The sample holds one count of the clone carrying this T cell receptor (beta chain). Libraries were prepared by immunoSEQ multiplex PCR; TCRdb keeps only in-frame clonotypes and omits some of them. The table records around 130,000 clones, approximately 85% of them present only once. These data are taken from a study of blood T cell repertoires in COVID-19. The wider study: Donors in the United States, Italy and Spain gave samples during acute or convalescent COVID-19. T cells, B-cell-depleted T cells, or PBMCs provided the cDNA or gDNA that served as material.

This CDR3 contains 15 residues. CDR1 and CDR2 (germline): SEHNR, FQNEAQ (reference sequence). Trimming cost V 5 bases and J 11 bases, with 21 bases left between them. Sequenced: peripheral blood. V usage is TRBV7-9 and J usage is TRBJ2-2, with a tentative D call TRBD1 (6 bases). The origin of this receptor is a human donor in a cohort sampled during active COVID-19. The CDR3 region has the DNA TGTGCCAGCAGCCCTCCAAGGACAGCAACTTCAGAGCTGTTTTTT. It codes for CASSPPRTATSELFF.